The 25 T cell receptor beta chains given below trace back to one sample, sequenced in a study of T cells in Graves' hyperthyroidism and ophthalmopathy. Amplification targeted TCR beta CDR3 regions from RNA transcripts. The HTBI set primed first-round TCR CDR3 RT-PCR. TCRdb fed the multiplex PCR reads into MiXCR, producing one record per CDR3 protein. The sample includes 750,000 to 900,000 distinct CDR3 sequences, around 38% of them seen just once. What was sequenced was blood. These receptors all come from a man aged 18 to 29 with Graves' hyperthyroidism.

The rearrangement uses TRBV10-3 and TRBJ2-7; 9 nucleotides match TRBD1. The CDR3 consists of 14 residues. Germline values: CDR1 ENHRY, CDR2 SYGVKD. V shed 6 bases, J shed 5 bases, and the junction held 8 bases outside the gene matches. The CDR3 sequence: CAISMGQGGDEQYF. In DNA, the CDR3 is TGTGCCATCAGCATGGGACAGGGTGGAGACGAGCAGTACTTC.

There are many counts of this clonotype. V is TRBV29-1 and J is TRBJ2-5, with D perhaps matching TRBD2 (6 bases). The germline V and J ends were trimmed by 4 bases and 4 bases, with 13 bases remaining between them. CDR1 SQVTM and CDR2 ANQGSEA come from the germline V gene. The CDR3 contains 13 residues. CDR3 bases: TGCAGCGTTGGGCTGGGGGGAAGAGAGACCCAGTACTTC. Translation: CSVGLGGRETQYF.

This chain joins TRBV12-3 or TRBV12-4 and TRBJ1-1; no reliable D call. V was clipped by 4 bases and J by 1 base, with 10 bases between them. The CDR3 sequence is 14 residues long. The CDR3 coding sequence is TGTGCCAGCAGTTATAGGTTGGCGAACACTGAAGCTTTCTTT. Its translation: CASSYRLANTEAFF.

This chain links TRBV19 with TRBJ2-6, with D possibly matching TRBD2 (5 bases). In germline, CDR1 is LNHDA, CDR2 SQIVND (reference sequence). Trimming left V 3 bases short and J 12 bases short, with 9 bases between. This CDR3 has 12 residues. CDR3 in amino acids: CASSIGESVLTF. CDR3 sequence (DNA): TGTGCCAGTAGTATCGGGGAGAGCGTCCTGACTTTC.

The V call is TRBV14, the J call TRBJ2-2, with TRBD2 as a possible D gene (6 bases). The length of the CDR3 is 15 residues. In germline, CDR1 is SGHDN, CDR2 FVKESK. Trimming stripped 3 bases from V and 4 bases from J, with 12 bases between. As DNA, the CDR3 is TGTGCCAGCAGCCAGCGGGGTCGGGCCACCGGGGAGCTGTTTTTT. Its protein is CASSQRGRATGELFF.

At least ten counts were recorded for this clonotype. This chain's CDR3 is CASSSVRTGGAYGYTF. The DNA of the CDR3 is TGTGCCAGTAGTAGTGTTCGGACAGGGGGCGCCTATGGCTACACCTTC. The gene calls are TRBV19 and TRBJ1-2; 11 bases agree with TRBD1. V lost 4 bases, J lost 4 bases, and 8 bases stayed unmatched. Germline loops: CDR1 LNHDA, CDR2 SQIVND (reference sequence). This CDR3 contains 16 residues.

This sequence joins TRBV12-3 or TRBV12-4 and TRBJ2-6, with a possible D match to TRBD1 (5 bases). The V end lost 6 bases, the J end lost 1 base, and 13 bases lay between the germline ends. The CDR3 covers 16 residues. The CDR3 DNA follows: TGTGCCAGCAGCCCCGACAGATTTTCTGGGGCCAACGTCCTGACTTTC. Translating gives CASSPDRFSGANVLTF.

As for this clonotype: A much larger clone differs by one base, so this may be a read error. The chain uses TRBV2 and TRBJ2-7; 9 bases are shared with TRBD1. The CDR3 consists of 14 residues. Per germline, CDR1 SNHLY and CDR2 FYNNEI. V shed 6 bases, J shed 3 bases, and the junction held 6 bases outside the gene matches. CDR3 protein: CASRSGTGNYEQYF. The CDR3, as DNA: TGTGCCAGCAGATCCGGGACAGGGAACTACGAGCAGTACTTC.

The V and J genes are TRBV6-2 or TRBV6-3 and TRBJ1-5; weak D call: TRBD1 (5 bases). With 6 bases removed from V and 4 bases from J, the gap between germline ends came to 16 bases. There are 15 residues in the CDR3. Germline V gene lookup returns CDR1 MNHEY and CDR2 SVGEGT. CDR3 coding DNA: TGTGCCAGCAGGTCAGGGATCGTCGCAAATCAGCCCCAGCATTTT. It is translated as CASRSGIVANQPQHF.

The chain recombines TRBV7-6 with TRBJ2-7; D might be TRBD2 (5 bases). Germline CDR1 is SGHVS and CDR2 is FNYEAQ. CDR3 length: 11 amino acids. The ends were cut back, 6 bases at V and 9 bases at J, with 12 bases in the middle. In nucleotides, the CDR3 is TGTGCCAGCAGTCATACCGAGGGGCAGTACTTC. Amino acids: CASSHTEGQYF.

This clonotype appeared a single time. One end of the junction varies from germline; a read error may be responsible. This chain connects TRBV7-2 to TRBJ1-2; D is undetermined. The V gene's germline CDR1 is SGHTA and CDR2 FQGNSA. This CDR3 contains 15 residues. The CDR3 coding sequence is TGTGTCAGCAGCTCCGGTCCCCCAATCAACTATGGCTACACCTTC. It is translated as CVSSSGPPINYGYTF.

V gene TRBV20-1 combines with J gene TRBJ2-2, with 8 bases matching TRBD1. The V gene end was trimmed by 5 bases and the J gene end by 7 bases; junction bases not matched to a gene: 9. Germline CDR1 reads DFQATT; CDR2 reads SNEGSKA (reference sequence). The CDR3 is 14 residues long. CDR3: CSAFRQGNNGELFF. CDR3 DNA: TGCAGTGCTTTTAGACAGGGGAATAACGGGGAGCTGTTTTTT.

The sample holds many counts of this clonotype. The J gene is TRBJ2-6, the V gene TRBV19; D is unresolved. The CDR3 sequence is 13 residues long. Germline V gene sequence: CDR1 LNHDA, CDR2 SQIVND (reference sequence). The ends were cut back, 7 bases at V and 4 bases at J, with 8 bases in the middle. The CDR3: CASMRSGANVLTF. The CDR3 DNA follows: TGTGCCAGTATGAGGTCCGGGGCCAACGTCCTGACTTTC.

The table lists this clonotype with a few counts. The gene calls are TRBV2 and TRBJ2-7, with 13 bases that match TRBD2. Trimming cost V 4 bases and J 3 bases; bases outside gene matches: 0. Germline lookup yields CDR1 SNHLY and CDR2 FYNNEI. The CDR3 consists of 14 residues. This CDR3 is CASSGLAGGYEQYF. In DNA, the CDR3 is TGTGCCAGCAGTGGACTAGCGGGAGGCTACGAGCAGTACTTC.

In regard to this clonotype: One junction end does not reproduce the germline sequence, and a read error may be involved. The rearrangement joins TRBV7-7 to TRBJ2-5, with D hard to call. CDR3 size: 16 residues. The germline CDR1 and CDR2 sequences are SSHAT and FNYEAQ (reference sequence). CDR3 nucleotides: TGTGCTAGCAGCTTAGGGATTTCTAACCTGGGAGAGACCCAGTACTTC. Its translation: CASSLGISNLGETQYF.

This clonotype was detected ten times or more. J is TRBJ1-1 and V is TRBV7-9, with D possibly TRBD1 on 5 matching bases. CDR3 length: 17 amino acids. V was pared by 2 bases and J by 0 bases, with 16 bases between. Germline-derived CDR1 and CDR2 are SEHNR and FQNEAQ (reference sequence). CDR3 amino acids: CASSLHETGTMNTEAFF. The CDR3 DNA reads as TGTGCCAGCAGCTTACATGAGACCGGGACGATGAACACTGAAGCTTTCTTT.

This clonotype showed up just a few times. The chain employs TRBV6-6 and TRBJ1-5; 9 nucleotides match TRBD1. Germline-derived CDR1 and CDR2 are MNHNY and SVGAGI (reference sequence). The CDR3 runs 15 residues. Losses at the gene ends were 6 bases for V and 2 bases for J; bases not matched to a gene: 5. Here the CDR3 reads CASRTGQGGNQPQHF. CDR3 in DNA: TGTGCCAGCAGGACGGGACAGGGTGGCAATCAGCCCCAGCATTTT.

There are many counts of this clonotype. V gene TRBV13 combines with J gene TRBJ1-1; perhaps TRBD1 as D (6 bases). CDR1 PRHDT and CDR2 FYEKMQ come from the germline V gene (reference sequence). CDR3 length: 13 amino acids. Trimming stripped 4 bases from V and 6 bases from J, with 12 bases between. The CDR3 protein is CASSSRQDAEAFF. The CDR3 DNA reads TGTGCCAGCAGCTCTCGACAGGACGCTGAAGCTTTCTTT.

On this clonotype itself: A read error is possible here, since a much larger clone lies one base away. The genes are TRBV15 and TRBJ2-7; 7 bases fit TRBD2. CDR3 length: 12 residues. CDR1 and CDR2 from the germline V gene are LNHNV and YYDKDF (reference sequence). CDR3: CATGTNLYEQYF. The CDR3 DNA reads TGTGCAACCGGGACTAACTTATACGAGCAGTACTTC.

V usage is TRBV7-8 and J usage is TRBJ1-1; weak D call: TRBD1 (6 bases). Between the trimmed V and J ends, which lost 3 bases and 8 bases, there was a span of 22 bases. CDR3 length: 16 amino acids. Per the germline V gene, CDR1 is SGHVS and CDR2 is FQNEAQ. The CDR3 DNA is TGTGCCAGCAGCTTGTGGGCAGGGGCTAAGTTACTCGAAGCTTTCTTT. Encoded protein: CASSLWAGAKLLEAFF.

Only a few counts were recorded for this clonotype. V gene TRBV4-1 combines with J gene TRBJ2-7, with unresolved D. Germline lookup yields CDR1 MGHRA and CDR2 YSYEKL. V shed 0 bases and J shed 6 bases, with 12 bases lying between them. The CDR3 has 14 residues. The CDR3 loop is CASSQDVPSPEQYF. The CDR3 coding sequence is TGCGCCAGCAGCCAAGATGTACCCTCCCCCGAGCAGTACTTC.

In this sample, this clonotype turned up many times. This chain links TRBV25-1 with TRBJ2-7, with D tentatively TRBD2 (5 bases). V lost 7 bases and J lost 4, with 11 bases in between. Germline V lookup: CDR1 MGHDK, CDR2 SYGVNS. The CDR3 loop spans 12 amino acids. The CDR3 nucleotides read TGTGCCAGCACCCCGGGCGGGTACGAGCAGTACTTC. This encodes CASTPGGYEQYF.

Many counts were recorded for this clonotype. CDR3 sequence: CASSPGRTLGDSPLHF. The CDR3, as DNA: TGTGCCAGCAGCCCCGGACGGACGCTAGGGGATTCACCCCTCCACTTT. V and J are TRBV12-3 or TRBV12-4 and TRBJ1-6, with D tentatively TRBD1 (5 bases). The CDR3 extends over 16 amino acids. With 6 bases removed from V and 8 bases from J, the gap between germline ends came to 20 bases.

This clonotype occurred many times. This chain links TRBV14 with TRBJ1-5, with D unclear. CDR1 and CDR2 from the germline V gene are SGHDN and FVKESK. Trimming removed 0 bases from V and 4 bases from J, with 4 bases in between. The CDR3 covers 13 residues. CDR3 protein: CASSQDLNQPQHF. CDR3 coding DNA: TGTGCCAGCAGCCAAGATTTAAATCAGCCCCAGCATTTT.

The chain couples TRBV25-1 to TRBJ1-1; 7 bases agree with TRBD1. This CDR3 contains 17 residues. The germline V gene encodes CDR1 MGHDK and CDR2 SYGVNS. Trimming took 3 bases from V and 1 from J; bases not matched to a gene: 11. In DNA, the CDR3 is TGTGCCAGCAGTGAGTCTAAGAGGGGACAGACGAACACTGAAGCTTTCTTT. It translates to CASSESKRGQTNTEAFF.